This passage covers 12 T cell receptor beta chains from one sample sequenced in a study of cytomegalovirus exposure and HLA in healthy donors. Researchers ran the PCR with 60 Vbeta and 13 Jbeta primers. Generated by immunoSEQ multiplex PCR, the TCRdb table keeps only in-frame clones and is missing some. Altogether about 100,000 clones are present, approximately 76% being singletons, with the ten largest covering roughly 7.1%. The sample comprised PBMCs. The source is a man aged 40-49 years in good health and CMV-seropositive.

CDR3 DNA sequence: TGCGCCAGTGCTGCCGGGACAGGGGAAGAGACCCAGTACTTC. The encoded protein is CASAAGTGEETQYF. The gene calls are TRBV5-1 and TRBJ2-5; TRBD1 aligns across 10 bases. V was pared by 8 bases and J by 3 bases, with 7 bases of the junction left unmatched. In germline, CDR1 is SGHRS, CDR2 YFSETQ. This CDR3 comprises 14 residues.

This clone turned up a few times. This same CDR3 is encoded by further DNA sequences in the sample. V gene TRBV6-1 combines with J gene TRBJ1-2, with D possibly being TRBD1 (5 bases). Germline CDR1 MNHNS, CDR2 SASEGT. The CDR3 totals 13 residues. With 2 bases removed from V and 2 bases from J, the gap between germline ends came to 6 bases. The CDR3 DNA reads TGTGCCAGCAGTGAATCAGGGAACTATGGCTACACCTTC. It encodes CASSESGNYGYTF.

This clone was counted once. The J gene is TRBJ2-1, the V gene TRBV7-2; 7 bases agree with TRBD2. V was pared by 0 bases and J by 4 bases, with 0 bases of the junction left unmatched. Germline V gene lookup returns CDR1 SGHTA and CDR2 FQGNSA. This CDR3 has 14 amino acids. This CDR3 is CASSLAREYNEQFF. The CDR3 DNA reads as TGTGCCAGCAGCTTAGCGCGGGAGTACAATGAGCAGTTCTTC.

The V gene is TRBV13, the J gene TRBJ2-7; 10 nucleotides align to TRBD2. There are 14 residues in the CDR3. Germline-derived CDR1 and CDR2 are PRHDT and FYEKMQ (reference sequence). V lost 3 bases and J lost 6; bases outside the gene matches: 5. This CDR3 reads CASSFGSGGPEQYF. DNA of the CDR3: TGTGCCAGCAGCTTCGGTAGCGGGGGGCCCGAGCAGTACTTC.

J is TRBJ2-7 and V is TRBV7-6, with 7 bases identical to TRBD1. CDR1 and CDR2 from the germline V gene are SGHVS and FNYEAQ. After removal of 3 bases from V and 2 bases from J, the junction contained 4 bases not matched to a gene. The CDR3 runs 14 residues. The CDR3 spells CASSFGTATYEQYF. The CDR3 DNA sequence: TGTGCCAGCAGCTTCGGGACAGCCACCTACGAGCAGTACTTC.

The V and J genes are TRBV4-1 and TRBJ2-7; the D gene is possibly TRBD1 (6 bases). The CDR3 has 14 residues. Looked up from germline, CDR1 is MGHRA and CDR2 is YSYEKL. The ends were cut back, 3 bases at V and 4 bases at J, with 13 bases in the middle. In DNA, the CDR3 is TGCGCCAGCAGCCAGTTTCGGGACACTTACGAGCAGTACTTC. Its protein is CASSQFRDTYEQYF.

The chain links TRBV6-5 to TRBJ1-2; D gene ambiguous. This CDR3 region has 12 residues. V was trimmed by 6 bases and J by 1 base, leaving 6 bases between them. In germline, CDR1 is MNHEY, CDR2 SVGAGI. CDR3 protein: CASSTGNYGYTF. The CDR3 DNA follows: TGTGCCAGCAGCACCGGTAACTATGGCTACACCTTC.

The chain is built from TRBV6-5 and TRBJ2-1; D might be TRBD1 (5 bases). CDR1 and CDR2 (germline): MNHEY, SVGAGI. This CDR3 is 14 amino acids long. The V end lost 2 bases, the J end lost 6 bases, and 11 bases lay between the germline ends. CDR3 nucleotides: TGTGCCAGCAGTTACACAGGCGTCGGCAATGAGCAGTTCTTC. It specifies CASSYTGVGNEQFF.

The chain has TRBV7-9 and TRBJ2-5; tentatively, D is TRBD2 (5 bases). V was clipped by 11 bases and J by 5 bases, with 9 bases between them. The germline V gene encodes CDR1 SEHNR and CDR2 FQNEAQ (reference sequence). The CDR3 runs 10 residues. CDR3 DNA: TGTGCCTCGGGATCGGAGACCCAGTACTTC. It translates to CASGSETQYF.

The rearrangement joins TRBV10-3 to TRBJ2-3, with TRBD2 identical over 14 bases. Germline CDR1 and CDR2: ENHRY and SYGVKD. The CDR3 is 16 residues long. J gave up 5 bases and V 4 bases, and 5 bases lay outside the gene matches. The CDR3 reads CAISGTSGGPGDTQYF. The CDR3 nucleotides are TGTGCCATCAGTGGGACTAGCGGGGGGCCTGGAGATACGCAGTATTTT.

The chain couples TRBV28 to TRBJ2-4, with TRBD1 matching over 7 bases. Germline lookup yields CDR1 MDHEN and CDR2 SYDVKM. With 2 bases clipped from V and 4 bases from J, the junction kept 2 bases outside the gene matches. The CDR3 spans 14 residues. The CDR3 loop is CASSLRGPKNIQYF. CDR3 DNA sequence: TGTGCCAGCAGTTTAAGGGGGCCGAAAAACATTCAGTACTTC.

On this clone: Compared with germline, one end of the junction differs, possibly owing to a read error. The chain uses TRBV7-9 and TRBJ1-3; D gene unclear. Germline V gene data show CDR1 as SEHNR and CDR2 as FQNEAQ (reference sequence). The CDR3 runs 13 residues. The CDR3 DNA sequence: TGTTCCAGCAGCTTTCGCTCTGGAAACACCATATATTTT. The encoded protein is CSSSFRSGNTIYF. The full variable domain, its missing parts supplied by reference TRBV7-9 and TRBJ1-3, is DTGVSQNPRHKITKRGQNVTFRCDPISEHNRLYWYRQTLGQGPEFLTYFQNEAQLEKSRLLSDRFSAERPKGSFSTLEIQRTEQGDSAMYLCSSSFRSGNTIYFGEGSWLTVV.